This TCR beta chain comes out of a study of blood T cell repertoires in COVID-19. Trimming removed 0 bases at V and 9 bases at J, with 9 bases between. CDR3 length: 13 residues. Germline V gives CDR1 GTSNPN, CDR2 SVGIG (reference sequence). Clones were sequenced by immunoSEQ multiplex PCR, and TCRdb holds only the in-frame ones, with some missing. Of 35,000 to 50,000 clones listed, about 90% are singletons. This TCR derives from a man between 60 and 75 years old with acute or convalescent COVID-19. This chain uses TRBV30 with TRBJ1-6, with D tentatively TRBD1 (5 bases). Sequencing used peripheral blood. The CDR3 DNA reads as TGTGCCTGGAGTGTACAGGTTTCTTCACCCCTCCACTTT. Translating gives CAWSVQVSSPLHF.